This T cell receptor beta chain was captured in a study of T cells in Graves' hyperthyroidism and ophthalmopathy. In this sample, this clonotype turned up many times. What it recognizes is unknown. Amplified TCR beta CDR3 regions derived from RNA transcripts. Researchers ran a first-round RT-PCR on the TCR CDR3 using the HTBI primer set. One entry per CDR3 protein, called by TCRdb with MiXCR from the multiplex PCR reads. The data show roughly 520,000 distinct CDR3 sequences, approximately 25% seen once. Study-wide findings and caveats: Peripheral blood also featured most of the thyroid clonotypes expanded above 0.001. Ophthalmopathy was predicted by the model a median of approximately 6 months ahead of onset. Ophthalmopathy was distinguished from stable hyperthyroidism by 13 V-J signatures.

This CDR3 is 19 amino acids long. Germline lookup yields CDR1 DFQATT and CDR2 SNEGSKA (reference sequence). The V gene lost 0 bases and the J gene lost 0 bases, with 18 bases spanning the gap. Those patients with uncontrolled infection, other autoimmune disease, pregnancy or lactation were excluded. Sequencing was carried out using blood. The chain employs TRBV20-1 and TRBJ2-6, with D possibly being TRBD1 or TRBD2 (5 bases each). This TCR was recovered from a woman in her twenties or thirties with Graves' ophthalmopathy. Written as DNA, the CDR3 is TGCAGTGCTAGAGATAAACCGGGACCGTTAACCTCTGGGGCCAACGTCCTGACTTTC. The encoded protein is CSARDKPGPLTSGANVLTF.